This entry lists 20 T cell receptor beta chains sequenced from one sample in a study of shared clonotypes between healthy human individuals. It was CD45RO-negative cells, positively selected for CCR7, that made up naive CD8 cells, with terminally differentiated effector memory CD45RA+ cells excluded. This table comes from immunoSEQ multiplex PCR, and its TCRdb copy is limited to in-frame clones, with some not included. This sample has under 1 million clones, with 96% found just once. Input material: naive CD8+ T cells sorted from blood. The source of these receptors is a man younger than 40 in good health.

This chain links TRBV27 with TRBJ2-7, with TRBD2 matching 7 bases. Germline V gene data show CDR1 as MNHEY and CDR2 as SMNVEV (reference sequence). The CDR3 contains 14 residues. V dropped 4 bases and J dropped 2; count of bases not matched to a gene: 5. The CDR3 DNA reads TGTGCCAGCAGTTACTCGGGAGGACCCTACGAGCAGTACTTC. It is translated as CASSYSGGPYEQYF.

V is TRBV29-1 and J is TRBJ2-1; D gene unclear. V was trimmed by 3 bases and J by 7 bases, leaving 10 bases between them. The CDR3 is made up of 12 amino acids. The germline gives CDR1 SQVTM, CDR2 ANQGSEA. The chain's CDR3 is CSVEVAANEQFF. CDR3 nucleotide sequence: TGCAGCGTTGAGGTAGCTGCGAATGAGCAGTTCTTC.

This chain uses TRBV19 with TRBJ2-2, with 9 bases matching TRBD1. Germline assignment: CDR1 LNHDA and CDR2 SQIVND (reference sequence). The CDR3 length is 15 residues. Unmatched junction bases numbered 7, after V lost 5 bases and J lost 6 bases. The CDR3 here is CASSFRDRAPGELFF. Here the CDR3 DNA reads TGTGCCAGTAGTTTCCGGGACAGGGCCCCCGGGGAGCTGTTTTTT.

As regards this clone: Different DNA sequences within this sample yield the same CDR3. V usage is TRBV7-9 and J usage is TRBJ2-7; D is ambiguous. V lost 0 bases and J lost 1, with 7 bases in between. There are 14 residues in the CDR3. Germline V gives CDR1 SEHNR, CDR2 FQNEAQ (reference sequence). The CDR3, as DNA: TGTGCCAGCAGCTTAGCGGGCGGTTCCTACGAGCAGTACTTC. It translates to CASSLAGGSYEQYF.

Only a few counts were recorded for this clone. The identical CDR3 is also encoded by other nucleotide sequences in the sample. The J gene is TRBJ2-1, the V gene TRBV6-5; D uncertain. Deletions cut 5 bases from V and 3 bases from J, with 8 bases between. The CDR3 extends over 13 amino acids. Germline V gene sequence: CDR1 MNHEY, CDR2 SVGAGI. The CDR3 loop reads CASSPTLYNEQFF. For the CDR3, the DNA is TGTGCCAGCAGTCCCACTCTCTACAATGAGCAGTTCTTC.

The chain joins TRBV10-3 to TRBJ2-1; D remains ambiguous. The germline gives CDR1 ENHRY, CDR2 SYGVKD. V lost 5 bases, J lost 6 bases, and 14 bases lay in between. CDR3 size: 14 residues. The CDR3 protein is CAISNSQNSNEQFF. CDR3 DNA sequence: TGTGCCATCAGTAACAGTCAAAACTCCAATGAGCAGTTCTTC.

V usage is TRBV27 and J usage is TRBJ1-1; weak D call: TRBD1 (5 bases). Looked up from germline, CDR1 is MNHEY and CDR2 is SMNVEV (reference sequence). The V gene lost 5 bases and the J gene lost 1 base, with 17 bases spanning the gap. The CDR3 has 16 residues. The CDR3 nucleotides are TGTGCCAGCAGTCCGGGACCTGGGCGGGAGAACACTGAAGCTTTCTTT. It yields the protein CASSPGPGRENTEAFF.

The chain couples TRBV6-1 to TRBJ2-1; TRBD2 matches at 8 bases. Germline CDR1 MNHNS, CDR2 SASEGT. The CDR3 extends over 16 amino acids. J was trimmed by 2 bases and V by 4 bases; bases with no gene match: 7. CDR3 sequence (DNA): TGTGCCAGCAGTGCGAAAGGACTAGCAGCCTACAATGAGCAGTTCTTC. Amino acid sequence: CASSAKGLAAYNEQFF.

The CDR3 sequence: CASSLGTGGYQETQYF. CDR3 DNA: TGTGCCAGCAGCTTAGGGACAGGGGGATACCAAGAGACCCAGTACTTC. The chain has TRBV7-9 and TRBJ2-5; 10 nucleotides match TRBD1. The V gene's germline CDR1 is SEHNR and CDR2 FQNEAQ (reference sequence). The CDR3 extends over 16 amino acids. The junction had 2 bases not matched to a gene; V was cut back by 1 base and J by 0 bases.

This rearrangement joins TRBV5-5 to TRBJ2-7; 7 positions match TRBD2. Germline-derived CDR1 and CDR2 are SGHKS and YYEKEE (reference sequence). The CDR3 has 16 amino acids. J was trimmed by 0 bases and V by 0 bases; bases with no gene match: 6. CDR3 sequence (DNA): TGTGCCAGCAGCTTGGCGCCTAGCGGATACTCCTACGAGCAGTACTTC. Protein sequence: CASSLAPSGYSYEQYF.

Concerning this clone: This same CDR3 is encoded by further DNA sequences in the sample. This chain connects TRBV27 to TRBJ1-5; the D is unclear. V lost 1 base to trimming and J lost 0 bases, with 1 base between them. Germline values: CDR1 MNHEY, CDR2 SMNVEV (reference sequence). This CDR3 has 13 amino acids. This CDR3 reads CASSLFSNQPQHF. Here the CDR3 DNA reads TGTGCCAGCAGTTTATTTAGCAATCAGCCCCAGCATTTT.

The chain joins TRBV10-2 to TRBJ2-7, with D uncertain. V was cut by 1 base and J by 3 bases, with 1 base left in between. Germline V gene sequence: CDR1 WSHSY, CDR2 SAAADI. The CDR3 totals 11 residues. The CDR3 sequence is CASSEYYEQYF. CDR3 DNA: TGCGCCAGCAGTGAGTACTACGAGCAGTACTTC.

The chain joins TRBV7-8 to TRBJ2-3, with D unclear. The CDR3 runs 14 residues. V gave up 1 base and J gave up 2 bases, with 7 bases separating them. CDR1 SGHVS and CDR2 FQNEAQ come from the germline V gene. The CDR3 region is CASSLVVNTDTQYF. The DNA of the CDR3 is TGTGCCAGCAGCTTAGTTGTCAACACAGATACGCAGTATTTT.

J is TRBJ2-1 and V is TRBV6-5; D is ambiguous. V lost 6 bases and J 0 bases, leaving 12 bases between the germline ends. Germline CDR1 reads MNHEY; CDR2 reads SVGAGI. The CDR3 extends over 15 amino acids. The CDR3 sequence: CASRPDGSSYNEQFF. The CDR3 DNA reads as TGTGCCAGCAGGCCGGACGGTAGCTCCTACAATGAGCAGTTCTTC.

This rearrangement joins TRBV4-3 to TRBJ2-1; 13 bases are shared with TRBD2. V lost 2 bases to trimming and J lost 8 bases; unmatched junction nucleotides: 9. Germline lookup yields CDR1 LGHNA and CDR2 YSLEER. This CDR3 is 17 amino acids long. The DNA of the CDR3 is TGCGCCAGCAGCCAACGCTGGACTAGCGGGAGTCTGCATGAGCAGTTCTTC. Encoded protein: CASSQRWTSGSLHEQFF.

V is TRBV6-5 and J is TRBJ2-1; 10 bases match TRBD2. Trimming removed 6 bases from V and 7 bases from J; junction bases left unmatched: 6. The V gene's germline CDR1 is MNHEY and CDR2 SVGAGI. The CDR3 totals 14 residues. The CDR3 protein is CASRASGSRNEQFF. CDR3 DNA: TGTGCCAGCAGAGCTAGCGGGAGTCGGAATGAGCAGTTCTTC.

The V gene is TRBV19, the J gene TRBJ2-1, with D perhaps matching TRBD2 (5 bases). The germline CDR1 and CDR2 sequences are LNHDA and SQIVND (reference sequence). V was clipped by 1 base and J by 2 bases, with 6 bases between them. The CDR3 has 14 amino acids. CDR3 sequence reads: CASSIAEAYNEQFF. DNA of the CDR3: TGTGCCAGTAGTATAGCGGAGGCCTACAATGAGCAGTTCTTC.

This chain links TRBV7-3 with TRBJ2-1, with D possibly TRBD2 on 5 matching bases. CDR3 length: 16 amino acids. With 4 bases removed from V and 8 bases from J, the gap between germline ends came to 21 bases. Germline lookup yields CDR1 SGHTA and CDR2 FQGTGA. The CDR3 DNA reads as TGTGCCAGCAGCTCCTTAGACGGGATGGGTGGGGATGAGCAGTTCTTC. Amino acids: CASSSLDGMGGDEQFF.

This chain uses TRBV7-2 with TRBJ1-1, with TRBD1 matching over 9 bases. Germline loops: CDR1 SGHTA, CDR2 FQGNSA. The CDR3 is 12 residues long. J gave up 5 bases and V 7 bases, and 2 bases lay outside the gene matches. CDR3 loop: CASTGTGTEAFF. CDR3 nucleotide sequence: TGTGCCAGCACTGGGACAGGGACTGAAGCTTTCTTT.

The gene calls are TRBV9 and TRBJ1-4; 8 positions agree with TRBD1. The CDR3 totals 13 residues. After removal of 3 bases from V and 8 bases from J, the junction contained 3 bases not matched to a gene. The V gene's germline CDR1 is SGDLS and CDR2 YYNGEE. CDR3 region: CASSEGTGEKLFF. The CDR3 coding sequence is TGTGCCAGCAGCGAGGGGACAGGAGAAAAACTGTTTTTT.